This T cell receptor (beta chain) was retrieved from a study of cytomegalovirus exposure and HLA in healthy donors. TCRdb keeps only in-frame clones here, not all; method: immunoSEQ multiplex PCR. Of about 190,000 clones listed, around 84% are singletons. Germline V lookup: CDR1 MNHEY, CDR2 SVGAGI. The germline V and J ends were trimmed by 6 bases and 2 bases, with 9 bases remaining between them. CDR3 length equals 13 residues. Sequencing was performed on PBMCs. The sequence derives from a man aged 18 to 35 in good health and CMV-seropositive. The chain has TRBV6-5 and TRBJ2-3; D uncertain. The CDR3 region is CASSLSVTDTQYF. For the CDR3, the DNA is TGTGCCAGCAGCCTCTCTGTCACAGATACGCAGTATTTT.